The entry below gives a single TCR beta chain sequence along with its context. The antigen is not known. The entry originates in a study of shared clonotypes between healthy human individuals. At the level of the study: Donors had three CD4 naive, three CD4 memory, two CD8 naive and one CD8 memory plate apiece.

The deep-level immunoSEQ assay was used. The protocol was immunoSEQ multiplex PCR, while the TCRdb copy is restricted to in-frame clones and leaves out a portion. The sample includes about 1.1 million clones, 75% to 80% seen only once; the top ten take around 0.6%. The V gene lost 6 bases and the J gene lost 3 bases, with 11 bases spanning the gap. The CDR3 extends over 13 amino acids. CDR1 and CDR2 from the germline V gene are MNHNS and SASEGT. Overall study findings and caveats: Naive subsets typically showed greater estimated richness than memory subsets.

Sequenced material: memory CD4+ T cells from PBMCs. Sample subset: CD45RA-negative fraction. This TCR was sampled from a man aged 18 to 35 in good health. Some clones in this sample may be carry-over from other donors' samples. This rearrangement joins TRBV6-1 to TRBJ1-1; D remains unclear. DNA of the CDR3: TGTGCCAGCAGCCTCCGGTTGGACACTGAAGCTTTCTTT. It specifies CASSLRLDTEAFF.